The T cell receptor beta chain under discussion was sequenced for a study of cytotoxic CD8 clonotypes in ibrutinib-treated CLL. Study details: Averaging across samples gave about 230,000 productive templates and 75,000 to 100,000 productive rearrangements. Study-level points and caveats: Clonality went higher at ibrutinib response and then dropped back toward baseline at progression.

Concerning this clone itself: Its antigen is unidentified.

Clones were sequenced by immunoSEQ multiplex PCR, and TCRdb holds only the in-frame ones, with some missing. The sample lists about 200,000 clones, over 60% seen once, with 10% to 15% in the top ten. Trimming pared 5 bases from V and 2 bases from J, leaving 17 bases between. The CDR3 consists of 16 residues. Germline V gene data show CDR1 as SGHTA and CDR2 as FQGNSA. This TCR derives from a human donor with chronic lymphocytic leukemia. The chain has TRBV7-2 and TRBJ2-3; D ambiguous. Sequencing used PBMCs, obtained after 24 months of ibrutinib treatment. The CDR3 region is CASSPHSERATDTQYF. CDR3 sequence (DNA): TGTGCCAGCAGCCCCCACTCGGAGCGCGCCACAGATACGCAGTATTTT. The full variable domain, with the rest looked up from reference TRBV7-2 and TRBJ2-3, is GAGVSQSPSNKVTEKGKDVELRCDPISGHTALYWYRQSLGQGLEFLIYFQGNSAPDKSGLPSDRFSAERTGGSVSTLTIQRTQQEDSAVYLCASSPHSERATDTQYFGPGTRLTVL.